A selection of T cell receptor beta chains follows, all from one sample in a study of CD8 T cells in Susac syndrome. TCRdb independently ran MiXCR on the immunoSEQ multiplex PCR reads; one entry per CDR3 protein. The sample has 170,000 or so distinct CDR3 sequences, approximately 94% seen once; the top ten hold approximately 0.12%. Input material: CD4+ T cells from PBMCs. The receptors here all came from a human donor with Susac syndrome. The CDR3 runs from the conserved cysteine through the conserved F or W. Each record gives: clone size, J gene, D gene, V gene, CDR3 protein, CDR3 DNA. The D gene is left open where the match is weak. Clone size is shown for a subset of rows, as once, few, many or a class of expanded clone.

size: NA; J: TRBJ1-5; D: TRBD1; V: TRBV7-9; CDR3: CASSRGTGDSSNQPQHF; DNA: TGTGCCAGCAGCCGCGGGACAGGGGATAGTAGCAATCAGCCCCAGCATTTT
size: NA; J: TRBJ2-7; D: NA; V: TRBV5-1; CDR3: CASSLGPESYEQYF; DNA: TGCGCCAGCAGCTTGGGACCCGAGTCCTACGAGCAGTACTTC
size: NA; J: TRBJ1-1; D: NA; V: TRBV9; CDR3: CASSVDTRSEAFF; DNA: TGTGCCAGCAGCGTAGATACCCGATCTGAAGCTTTCTTT
size: NA; J: TRBJ2-1; D: NA; V: TRBV20-1; CDR3: CRNYRTHNEQFF; DNA: TGCAGGAACTACCGAACGCACAATGAGCAGTTCTTC
size: NA; J: TRBJ1-4; D: NA; V: TRBV20-1; CDR3: CSARGPNEKLFF; DNA: TGCAGTGCTAGGGGCCCTAATGAAAAACTGTTTTTT
size: NA; J: TRBJ2-5; D: NA; V: TRBV20-1; CDR3: CSAIRTAQETQYF; DNA: TGCAGTGCTATCAGGACAGCCCAAGAGACCCAGTACTTC
size: NA; J: TRBJ2-3; D: NA; V: TRBV2; CDR3: CASSRSGTDTQYF; DNA: TGTGCCAGCAGTCGTAGCGGAACAGATACGCAGTATTTT
size: NA; J: TRBJ1-1; D: NA; V: TRBV12-3/TRBV12-4; CDR3: CASSLRVRNTEAFF; DNA: TGTGCCAGCAGTTTAAGGGTCAGGAACACTGAAGCTTTCTTT
size: NA; J: TRBJ1-1; D: NA; V: TRBV3-1; CDR3: CASSQADRNTEAFF; DNA: TGTGCCAGCAGCCAGGCGGACAGGAACACTGAAGCTTTCTTT
size: once; J: TRBJ2-7; D: NA; V: TRBV5-1; CDR3: CASSLEAGPYEQYF; DNA: TGCGCCAGCAGCTTGGAGGCAGGGCCCTACGAGCAGTACTTC
size: NA; J: TRBJ1-3; D: TRBD1; V: TRBV7-9; CDR3: CASSLLQGVDTIYF; DNA: TGTGCCAGCAGCCTTCTACAGGGGGTAGACACCATATATTTT
size: few; J: TRBJ2-4; D: NA; V: TRBV3-1; CDR3: CASSQALGNIQYF; DNA: TGTGCCAGCAGCCAAGCTCTGGGAAACATTCAGTACTTC
size: NA; J: TRBJ1-3; D: NA; V: TRBV4-1; CDR3: CASSVGDFSGNTIYF; DNA: TGCGCCAGCAGCGTAGGGGATTTCTCTGGAAACACCATATATTTT
size: NA; J: TRBJ1-1; D: NA; V: TRBV4-2; CDR3: CASSRTRGPNTEAFF; DNA: TGTGCCAGCAGCCGGACGAGAGGGCCGAACACTGAAGCTTTCTTT
size: NA; J: TRBJ2-1; D: NA; V: TRBV3-1; CDR3: CASSQSMVLEQFF; DNA: TGTGCCAGCAGCCAATCGATGGTCCTGGAGCAGTTCTTC
size: NA; J: TRBJ2-1; D: NA; V: TRBV5-4; CDR3: CASSQKRALGNEQFF; DNA: TGTGCCAGCAGCCAAAAGCGGGCCTTGGGTAATGAGCAGTTCTTC
size: NA; J: TRBJ2-7; D: TRBD2; V: TRBV6-2/TRBV6-3; CDR3: CASQAGAAGGEQYF; DNA: TGTGCCAGCCAAGCGGGAGCCGCCGGGGGCGAGCAGTACTTC
size: NA; J: TRBJ1-2; D: TRBD1; V: TRBV6-5; CDR3: CASRTGVQGYTF; DNA: TGTGCCAGTAGGACAGGGGTCCAGGGCTACACCTTC
size: NA; J: TRBJ1-2; D: NA; V: TRBV6-2/TRBV6-3; CDR3: CASSHGTAGTF; DNA: TGTGCCAGCAGTCATGGGACGGCGGGCACCTTC
size: NA; J: TRBJ2-7; D: NA; V: TRBV6-6; CDR3: CASSYPPGDASYEQYF; DNA: TGTGCCAGCAGTTACCCTCCGGGTGATGCTTCCTACGAGCAGTACTTC
size: once; J: TRBJ2-1; D: TRBD2; V: TRBV6-6; CDR3: CASSSGTRTYNEQFF; DNA: TGTGCCAGCAGTAGCGGGACTAGAACTTACAATGAGCAGTTCTTC
size: NA; J: TRBJ2-2; D: NA; V: TRBV29-1; CDR3: CSVAGSTNTGELFF; DNA: TGCAGCGTTGCCGGAAGTACGAACACCGGGGAGCTGTTTTTT
size: once; J: TRBJ1-4; D: NA; V: TRBV12-3/TRBV12-4; CDR3: CASSPGNNHEKLFF; DNA: TGTGCCAGCTCTCCCGGTAACAACCATGAAAAACTGTTTTTT
size: NA; J: TRBJ2-3; D: NA; V: TRBV19; CDR3: CASSRAGSTDTQYF; DNA: TGTGCCAGTAGTAGAGCTGGAAGCACAGATACGCAGTATTTT
size: NA; J: TRBJ2-5; D: TRBD2; V: TRBV20-1; CDR3: CSAVRTSGQETQYF; DNA: TGCAGTGCTGTCCGGACTAGCGGACAAGAGACCCAGTACTTC
size: once; J: TRBJ2-1; D: NA; V: TRBV7-8; CDR3: CASSFRLGTINEQFF; DNA: TGTGCCAGCAGCTTTCGGCTAGGGACGATAAATGAGCAGTTCTTC
size: NA; J: TRBJ2-3; D: NA; V: TRBV20-1; CDR3: CSARDRRGTSDTQYF; DNA: TGCAGTGCTAGAGATAGGCGCGGAACTTCAGATACGCAGTATTTT
size: NA; J: TRBJ2-1; D: TRBD1; V: TRBV5-1; CDR3: CASSPVSGGNEQFF; DNA: TGCGCCAGCAGCCCGGTCTCAGGGGGCAATGAGCAGTTCTTC
size: NA; J: TRBJ1-2; D: NA; V: TRBV18; CDR3: CASSPLGRAYGYTF; DNA: TGTGCCAGCTCACCTTTGGGCAGGGCTTATGGCTACACCTTC
size: NA; J: TRBJ1-4; D: TRBD1; V: TRBV29-1; CDR3: CSALPTGVEGEKLFF; DNA: TGCAGCGCCCTCCCGACAGGGGTGGAGGGTGAAAAACTGTTTTTT
size: NA; J: TRBJ2-1; D: NA; V: TRBV5-1; CDR3: CASSLLGGAPDEQFF; DNA: TGCGCCAGCAGCTTGCTGGGGGGGGCTCCGGATGAGCAGTTCTTC
size: NA; J: TRBJ2-7; D: TRBD2; V: TRBV5-8; CDR3: CASSSGLAGEEAQYF; DNA: TGTGCCAGCAGCTCTGGACTAGCAGGGGAAGAAGCTCAGTACTTC
size: NA; J: TRBJ2-6; D: NA; V: TRBV6-2/TRBV6-3; CDR3: CATEGGHSGANVLTF; DNA: TGTGCCACTGAAGGGGGGCACTCTGGGGCCAACGTCCTGACTTTC
size: NA; J: TRBJ2-7; D: TRBD1; V: TRBV5-6; CDR3: CASSSWTGNAYEQYF; DNA: TGTGCCAGCAGCTCCTGGACAGGGAATGCCTACGAGCAGTACTTC
size: NA; J: TRBJ2-7; D: TRBD1; V: TRBV6-2/TRBV6-3; CDR3: CASFTGDRGSYEQYF; DNA: TGTGCCAGCTTCACGGGGGACAGGGGATCCTACGAGCAGTACTTC
size: NA; J: TRBJ1-6; D: NA; V: TRBV4-2; CDR3: CASSQDLVLPYNSPLHF; DNA: TGTGCCAGCAGCCAAGATTTGGTGCTTCCCTATAATTCACCCCTCCACTTT
size: NA; J: TRBJ2-5; D: TRBD2; V: TRBV30; CDR3: CAWSIQRDGAQYF; DNA: TGTGCCTGGAGTATCCAGCGGGATGGAGCCCAGTACTTC
size: NA; J: TRBJ2-5; D: NA; V: TRBV28; CDR3: CASSPNGIRETQYF; DNA: TGTGCCAGCAGCCCGAACGGGATTCGGGAGACCCAGTACTTC
size: once; J: TRBJ2-7; D: NA; V: TRBV7-9; CDR3: CASSPGTVSSYEQYF; DNA: TGTGCCAGCAGTCCCGGGACCGTGAGCTCCTACGAGCAGTACTTC
size: NA; J: TRBJ1-5; D: NA; V: TRBV14; CDR3: CASSPTGLNQPQHF; DNA: TGTGCCAGCAGCCCCACAGGGCTCAATCAGCCCCAGCATTTT
size: NA; J: TRBJ1-3; D: TRBD1; V: TRBV29-1; CDR3: CSVEDPGQGNTIYF; DNA: TGCAGCGTTGAAGATCCGGGACAGGGAAACACCATATATTTT
size: NA; J: TRBJ2-1; D: TRBD2; V: TRBV5-1; CDR3: CASSPTLLAGVREDEQFF; DNA: TGCGCCAGCAGCCCAACCCTACTAGCGGGAGTTAGGGAGGATGAGCAGTTCTTC
size: once; J: TRBJ1-1; D: TRBD1; V: TRBV6-5; CDR3: CASSAGTGGVTEAFF; DNA: TGTGCCAGCAGTGCCGGGACAGGGGGCGTCACTGAAGCTTTCTTT
size: NA; J: TRBJ2-5; D: NA; V: TRBV18; CDR3: CASSSLPTGDRGETQYF; DNA: TGTGCCAGCTCATCACTACCAACCGGGGATAGAGGAGAGACCCAGTACTTC
size: NA; J: TRBJ2-5; D: NA; V: TRBV12-3/TRBV12-4; CDR3: CASSPGPSRETQYF; DNA: TGTGCCAGCAGCCCAGGACCCTCTCGGGAGACCCAGTACTTC
size: NA; J: TRBJ2-5; D: NA; V: TRBV12-3/TRBV12-4; CDR3: CASSPAQPTVEGETQYF; DNA: TGTGCCAGCAGTCCCGCGCAGCCGACGGTGGAGGGAGAGACCCAGTACTTC
size: NA; J: TRBJ1-1; D: NA; V: TRBV15; CDR3: CATSSQGSTEAFF; DNA: TGTGCCACCAGCAGTCAGGGTAGCACTGAAGCTTTCTTT
size: NA; J: TRBJ1-6; D: NA; V: TRBV6-6; CDR3: CASNFGRSGSPLHF; DNA: TGTGCCAGCAACTTCGGCCGGAGCGGTTCACCCCTCCACTTT
size: NA; J: TRBJ1-1; D: NA; V: TRBV20-1; CDR3: CSASSPVNTEAFF; DNA: TGCAGTGCTAGCAGTCCCGTGAACACTGAAGCTTTCTTT
size: NA; J: TRBJ2-3; D: TRBD2; V: TRBV28; CDR3: CASSWTRGPDTQYF; DNA: TGTGCCAGCAGTTGGACTAGAGGCCCAGATACGCAGTATTTT
size: NA; J: TRBJ2-2; D: NA; V: TRBV19; CDR3: CASSSMGGGELFF; DNA: TGTGCCAGTAGTTCCATGGGAGGCGGGGAGCTGTTTTTT
size: once; J: TRBJ2-3; D: TRBD1; V: TRBV12-3/TRBV12-4; CDR3: CASRPGQGNTDTQYF; DNA: TGTGCCAGCAGACCGGGACAGGGCAATACAGATACGCAGTATTTT
size: NA; J: TRBJ2-1; D: TRBD2; V: TRBV20-1; CDR3: CSAVGLAGESVRLNEQFF; DNA: TGCAGTGCTGTAGGACTAGCGGGAGAAAGTGTCCGGCTCAATGAGCAGTTCTTC
size: NA; J: TRBJ1-2; D: TRBD1; V: TRBV5-6; CDR3: CASSPRTGDGYTF; DNA: TGTGCCAGCAGCCCCCGCACAGGGGACGGCTACACCTTC
size: NA; J: TRBJ2-1; D: TRBD2; V: TRBV29-1; CDR3: CSVSGGHEQFF; DNA: TGCAGCGTTTCGGGGGGGCATGAGCAGTTCTTC